A single sample is the source of the 25 T cell receptor beta chains below, sequenced in a study of blood T cell repertoires in COVID-19. The repertoire was sequenced with immunoSEQ multiplex PCR; TCRdb's copy has only in-frame clones and lacks some. The sample lists roughly 81,000 clones, about 83% occurring once. Sequenced sample: peripheral blood. These receptors all stem from an elderly man with active or convalescent COVID-19.

The chain has TRBV19 and TRBJ1-5, with TRBD1 matching over 11 bases. Germline-derived CDR1 and CDR2 are LNHDA and SQIVND (reference sequence). The CDR3 contains 17 residues. With 6 bases clipped from V and 3 bases from J, the junction kept 10 bases outside the gene matches. This CDR3 is CASRGQGAGGPNQPQHF. The CDR3 DNA is TGTGCCAGTAGAGGACAGGGGGCTGGGGGCCCCAATCAGCCCCAGCATTTT. Full variable domain (missing parts from reference TRBV19 and TRBJ1-5): DGGITQSPKYLFRKEGQNVTLSCEQNLNHDAMYWYRQDPGQGLRLIYYSQIVNDFQKGDIAEGYSVSREKKESFPLTVTSAQKNPTAFYLCASRGQGAGGPNQPQHFGDGTRLSIL.

This clone was seen only a few times. The chain employs TRBV2 and TRBJ1-2; D remains unclear. Between the trimmed V and J ends, which lost 2 bases and 3 bases, there was a span of 7 bases. This CDR3 spans 13 amino acids. Germline assignment: CDR1 SNHLY and CDR2 FYNNEI. The CDR3 is CASSERGDYGYTF. The DNA for the CDR3 is TGTGCCAGCAGTGAAAGAGGAGACTATGGCTACACCTTC.

The rearrangement joins TRBV12-5 to TRBJ1-2; a weak D match, TRBD1 (5 bases). Germline values: CDR1 LGHNT, CDR2 FRNRAP. Trimming removed 2 bases from V and 6 bases from J, with 25 bases in between. The CDR3 is 18 residues long. The CDR3 here is CASGLTGGRGAGENGYTF. The CDR3 nucleotides are TGTGCTAGTGGTTTGACTGGGGGACGCGGGGCAGGAGAGAATGGCTACACCTTC. The whole variable domain, filled in from reference TRBV12-5 and TRBJ1-2, reads DARVTQTPRHKVTEMGQEVTMRCQPILGHNTVFWYRQTMMQGLELLAYFRNRAPLDDSGMPKDRFSAEMPDATLATLKIQPSEPRDSAVYFCASGLTGGRGAGENGYTFGSGTRLTVV.

The genes are TRBV9 and TRBJ2-1, with TRBD2 matching 7 bases. Unmatched junction bases numbered 12, after V lost 3 bases and J lost 9 bases. The CDR3 spans 15 residues. CDR1 is SGDLS and CDR2 is YYNGEE in the germline V gene. The CDR3 region has the DNA TGTGCCAGCAGCGAGATGGGCCGGGGGGTTGGTGAGCAGTTCTTC. Residues: CASSEMGRGVGEQFF.

The chain combines TRBV7-2 with TRBJ2-1; 9 bases fit TRBD2. The CDR3 spans 16 residues. Germline V lookup: CDR1 SGHTA, CDR2 FQGNSA. J was trimmed by 7 bases and V by 8 bases; bases with no gene match: 15. As DNA, the CDR3 is TGTGCCAGCGGTGCGGTCGGGCTAGCGGGATCGAATGAGCAGTTCTTC. It yields the protein CASGAVGLAGSNEQFF.

The chain combines TRBV18 with TRBJ1-1; 7 bases map to TRBD1. The CDR3 has 13 amino acids. Trimming cost V 3 bases and J 7 bases; bases outside gene matches: 5. Per germline, CDR1 KGHSH and CDR2 LQKENI. This CDR3 is CASSPTGLREAFF. For the CDR3, the DNA is TGTGCCAGCTCACCGACAGGGCTGCGTGAAGCTTTCTTT.

This chain links TRBV7-9 with TRBJ1-1; no clear D. This CDR3 comprises 15 residues. V was clipped by 5 bases and J by 0 bases, with 13 bases between them. Germline values: CDR1 SEHNR, CDR2 FQNEAQ (reference sequence). CDR3 sequence (DNA): TGTGCCAGCAGCCGTCCCTCCGAGGTGAACACTGAAGCTTTCTTT. This codes for CASSRPSEVNTEAFF.

This chain uses TRBV5-1 with TRBJ2-5, with D possibly matching TRBD2 (6 bases). The CDR3 is 16 residues long. Trimming removed 5 bases from V and 3 bases from J, with 20 bases in between. CDR1 and CDR2 (germline): SGHRS, YFSETQ. The CDR3 DNA reads as TGCGCCAGCAGTACGACGGGGTCAACGGGGGAAGAGACCCAGTACTTC. Its protein is CASSTTGSTGEETQYF.

The gene calls are TRBV4-1 and TRBJ1-5; D is possibly TRBD1 (5 bases). Trimming stripped 2 bases from V and 3 bases from J, with 8 bases between. The CDR3 extends over 14 amino acids. Germline V gene sequence: CDR1 MGHRA, CDR2 YSYEKL. Written as DNA, the CDR3 is TGCGCCAGCAGCCAAAGACAGTCCAATCAGCCCCAGCATTTT. This gives the protein CASSQRQSNQPQHF.

The table lists this clone with a count of one. The chain recombines TRBV6-5 with TRBJ1-1, with 8 bases identical to TRBD1. The germline gives CDR1 MNHEY, CDR2 SVGAGI. V dropped 6 bases and J dropped 4; count of bases not matched to a gene: 1. The CDR3 runs 12 residues. CDR3 region: CASRDRVTEAFF. The CDR3 DNA is TGTGCCAGCAGGGACAGGGTCACTGAAGCTTTCTTT.

The rearrangement links TRBV5-1 to TRBJ1-1, with D possibly matching TRBD1 (6 bases). This CDR3 is 14 amino acids long. Germline V gene sequence: CDR1 SGHRS, CDR2 YFSETQ. The germline V and J ends were trimmed by 2 bases and 5 bases, with 13 bases remaining between them. CDR3 amino acids: CASSFGGGETEAFF. CDR3 sequence (DNA): TGCGCCAGCAGCTTTGGAGGGGGGGAAACTGAAGCTTTCTTT.

This clone was seen a handful of times. The chain carries TRBV24-1 and TRBJ2-7; 7 nucleotides match TRBD2. The CDR3 consists of 13 residues. The trim removed 9 bases at V and 4 bases at J, leaving 8 bases unmatched. The germline V gene has CDR1 KGHDR and CDR2 SFDVKD. The CDR3 DNA follows: TGTGCCACCTCCTCCGGGACTAAGTACGAGCAGTACTTC. Translated, it gives CATSSGTKYEQYF.

The V call is TRBV18, the J call TRBJ2-3, with D perhaps matching TRBD1 (6 bases). The CDR3 is 15 residues long. V lost 5 bases and J lost 3, with 15 bases in between. Germline CDR1 is KGHSH and CDR2 is LQKENI. The CDR3 is CASSSGVSRTDTQYF. The CDR3 DNA reads as TGTGCCAGCTCATCAGGGGTCTCCCGGACAGATACGCAGTATTTT.

The rearrangement links TRBV7-9 to TRBJ1-1; D is unclear. The CDR3 is 15 amino acids. Between the trimmed V and J ends, which lost 5 bases and 7 bases, there was a span of 20 bases. Germline V gene lookup returns CDR1 SEHNR and CDR2 FQNEAQ (reference sequence). The CDR3: CASSPTGEASGEAFF. DNA of the CDR3: TGTGCCAGCAGCCCTACGGGAGAAGCGTCGGGTGAAGCTTTCTTT.

The chain links TRBV19 to TRBJ2-7; the match to TRBD1 covers 7 bases. Germline V lookup: CDR1 LNHDA, CDR2 SQIVND (reference sequence). V lost 6 bases, J lost 3 bases, and 11 bases stayed unmatched. This CDR3 comprises 15 residues. The CDR3 coding sequence is TGTGCCAGTAGATACGGCGGACAGGATGGCTACGAGCAGTACTTC. Protein product: CASRYGGQDGYEQYF.

This rearrangement joins TRBV3-1 (or the pseudogene TRBV3-2) to TRBJ1-2, with D maybe TRBD1 (6 bases). The CDR3 has 12 residues. Looked up from germline, CDR1 is LGHDT and CDR2 is YNNKEL (reference sequence). V was trimmed by 5 bases and J by 7 bases, leaving 11 bases between them. Here the CDR3 reads CASSYRGGGYTF. CDR3 in DNA: TGTGCCAGCAGCTATAGGGGGGGTGGCTACACCTTC.

The CDR3 DNA sequence: TGTGCCAGCAGTCAAGGACAGGGGGGGTCGTACGAGCAGTACTTC. Its translation: CASSQGQGGSYEQYF. The chain carries TRBV11-2 and TRBJ2-7; 10 positions match TRBD1. The CDR3 contains 15 residues. Germline V lookup: CDR1 SGHAT, CDR2 FQNNGV. With V trimmed by 6 bases and J by 4 bases, 9 bases remained unmatched.

The chain carries TRBV3-1 (or the pseudogene TRBV3-2) and TRBJ1-4, with 11 bases that match TRBD1. The CDR3 is 15 residues long. V dropped 4 bases and J dropped 7; count of bases not matched to a gene: 5. Per germline, CDR1 LGHDT and CDR2 YNNKEL (reference sequence). CDR3 nucleotide sequence: TGTGCCAGCAGCCCGAGGACAGGGGGCCGTGAAAAACTGTTTTTT. It yields the protein CASSPRTGGREKLFF.

This clone was seen a few times. The chain has TRBV6-5 and TRBJ1-2, with TRBD1 identical over 10 bases. There are 14 residues in the CDR3. J lost 8 bases, V lost 6 bases, and 9 bases had no gene match. Germline CDR1 reads MNHEY; CDR2 reads SVGAGI. CDR3 loop: CASRGTGAAWGYTF. In nucleotides, the CDR3 is TGTGCCAGCAGGGGGACAGGGGCAGCCTGGGGCTACACCTTC.

This chain connects TRBV28 to TRBJ1-2; 10 nucleotides line up with TRBD1. This CDR3 has 14 residues. Per the germline V gene, CDR1 is MDHEN and CDR2 is SYDVKM. J was trimmed by 7 bases and V by 6 bases; bases with no gene match: 8. DNA for the CDR3: TGTGCCAGCAGGCCAACCGGGACAGGGGTTGGCTACACCTTC. It encodes CASRPTGTGVGYTF.

J is TRBJ1-2 and V is TRBV19; 9 nucleotides line up with TRBD1. Germline values: CDR1 LNHDA, CDR2 SQIVND (reference sequence). CDR3 length: 16 residues. Losses at the gene ends were 4 bases for V and 7 bases for J; bases not matched to a gene: 13. The CDR3 DNA reads TGTGCCAGTAGTACGAGGGCCGGGACAGGGTCGATTGGCTACACCTTC. It yields the protein CASSTRAGTGSIGYTF.

This chain links TRBV5-1 with TRBJ2-7, with D perhaps matching TRBD2 (7 bases). From germline, CDR1 is SGHRS and CDR2 YFSETQ. With 4 bases removed from V and 0 bases from J, the gap between germline ends came to 17 bases. The CDR3 has 16 residues. The CDR3 here is CASSATGGPTSYEQYF. In nucleotides, the CDR3 is TGCGCCAGCAGCGCGACCGGGGGGCCCACCTCCTACGAGCAGTACTTC.

This clone has only a few counts. The J gene is TRBJ2-3, the V gene TRBV30, with D perhaps matching TRBD1 (6 bases). Looked up from germline, CDR1 is GTSNPN and CDR2 is SVGIG (reference sequence). The CDR3 covers 15 residues. V lost 4 bases and J 0 bases, leaving 14 bases between the germline ends. CDR3 coding DNA: TGTGCCTGGAACTCGGACAGCCGCAGCACAGATACGCAGTATTTT. Translation: CAWNSDSRSTDTQYF.

V and J are TRBV7-6 and TRBJ1-2, with 8 bases identical to TRBD1. The J segment lost 7 bases and the V segment lost 1 base, leaving 8 bases of the junction unmatched. This CDR3 region has 15 residues. Germline V gene lookup returns CDR1 SGHVS and CDR2 FNYEAQ. CDR3 sequence reads: CASSLVYGTGGGYTF. The CDR3 DNA reads as TGTGCCAGCAGCTTAGTATATGGGACAGGAGGTGGCTACACCTTC. Together with reference TRBV7-6 and TRBJ1-2, the CDR3 gives the full variable domain: GAGVSQSPRYKVTKRGQDVALRCDPISGHVSLYWYRQALGQGPEFLTYFNYEAQQDKSGLPNDRFSAERPEGSISTLTIQRTEQRDSAMYRCASSLVYGTGGGYTFGSGTRLTVV.

The gene calls are TRBV11-2 and TRBJ1-5; TRBD1 agrees at 9 bases. Germline trimming cut 5 bases from V and 6 bases from J; bases unmatched to any gene: 5. The CDR3 runs 14 residues. Germline V CDR1 and CDR2: SGHAT, FQNNGV. CDR3 amino acids: CASSTTGGGQPQHF. CDR3 DNA: TGTGCCAGCAGCACGACAGGGGGAGGTCAGCCCCAGCATTTT.